This T cell receptor (beta chain) was identified in a study of T-cell memory formation after mild COVID-19. The CDR3 length is 15 residues. CDR1 and CDR2 from the germline V gene are SGHRS and YFSETQ. Trimming left V 0 bases short and J 4 bases short, with 13 bases between. Each CDR3 protein gets one entry after TCRdb re-called the 5' RACE reads with MiXCR. There are a few hundred thousand distinct CDR3 sequences in the sample; 15% to 20% occur only once, and roughly 21% lies in the top ten. This chain links TRBV5-1 with TRBJ1-1; the D gene is possibly TRBD1 (6 bases). Material: PBMCs or a T cell subset sorted from them (not recorded which). The TCR was taken from a man between 18 and 35 years old who had mild COVID-19 (a few samples of this study predate the infection). Cell type and time point are not known. The CDR3: CASSLDTGSFTEAFF. DNA for the CDR3: TGCGCCAGCAGCTTGGACACAGGGAGTTTCACTGAAGCTTTCTTT.